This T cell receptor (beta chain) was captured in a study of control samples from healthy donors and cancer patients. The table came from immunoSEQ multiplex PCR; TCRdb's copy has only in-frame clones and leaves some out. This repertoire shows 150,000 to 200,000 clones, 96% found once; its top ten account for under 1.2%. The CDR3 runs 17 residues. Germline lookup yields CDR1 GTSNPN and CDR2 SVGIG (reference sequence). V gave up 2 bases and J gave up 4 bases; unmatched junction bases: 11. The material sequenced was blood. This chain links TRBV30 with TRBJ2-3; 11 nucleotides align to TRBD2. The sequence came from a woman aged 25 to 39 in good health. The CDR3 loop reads CAWSPLGGLAVSDTQYF. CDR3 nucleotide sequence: TGTGCCTGGAGTCCCCTTGGGGGACTAGCGGTGTCAGATACGCAGTATTTT. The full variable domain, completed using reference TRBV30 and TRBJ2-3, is SQTIHQWPATLVQPVGSPLSLECTVEGTSNPNLYWYRQAAGRGLQLLFYSVGIGQISSEVPQNLSASRPQDRQFILSSKKLLLSDSGFYLCAWSPLGGLAVSDTQYFGPGTRLTVL.